Sequencing of this TCR beta chain was carried out in a study of blood T cell repertoires in COVID-19. Across the whole study: Acute and convalescent COVID-19 specimens originated in the United States, Italy and Spain. The analysed material was cDNA or gDNA that came from T cells, B-cell-depleted T cells, or PBMCs.

V lost 2 bases and J 3 bases, leaving 7 bases between the germline ends. This CDR3 region has 13 residues. Germline CDR1 is KGHSH and CDR2 is LQKENI. As handled by the study authors: Estimates of nucleated cell counts were drawn from the amplification of reference gene primers. The table came from immunoSEQ multiplex PCR; TCRdb's copy has only in-frame clones and leaves some out. The V and J calls and the clone size are those of that table, but D and trimming were determined from the DNA. Found here are roughly 65,000 clones, 65% to 85% of them singletons; the top ten hold approximately 16%. The sequencing sample was made of peripheral blood. The TCR originated in a man aged 60 to 75 with acute or convalescent COVID-19. The chain recombines TRBV18 with TRBJ1-2; possibly TRBD1 for D (5 bases). CDR3 sequence (DNA): TGTGCCAGCTCACCATTAGGGGACTATGGCTACACCTTC. Its protein product is CASSPLGDYGYTF.